Listed below are T cell receptor beta chains from one sample, sequenced in a study of blood T cell repertoires in COVID-19. Clones were read by immunoSEQ multiplex PCR, and TCRdb kept only the in-frame ones, dropping some. The sample lists around 63,000 clones, around 90% occurring once. Sequencing was performed on peripheral blood. These receptors were obtained from a woman aged 80 or older with active COVID-19. The CDR3 runs from the conserved cysteine through the conserved F or W. Fields, in order: J gene, V gene, clone size, D gene, CDR3 protein, CDR3 DNA. The D gene is left open where the match is weak. Expanded clones are given a class, and other clones once, few, many or no size at all.

J: TRBJ1-2
V: TRBV2
size: once
D: .
CDR3: CASSEPEIYGYTF
DNA: TGTGCCAGCAGTGAACCGGAGATCTATGGCTACACCTTC

J: TRBJ1-6
V: TRBV27
size: .
D: .
CDR3: CASTIRGYNSPLHF
DNA: TGTGCCAGCACCATCAGGGGATATAATTCACCCCTCCACTTT

J: TRBJ2-7
V: TRBV10-3
size: .
D: TRBD2
CDR3: CAISISGGPYEQYF
DNA: TGTGCCATCAGCATTAGCGGGGGGCCTTACGAGCAGTACTTC

J: TRBJ2-3
V: TRBV5-1
size: once
D: .
CDR3: CASSLGLDLSTDTQYF
DNA: TGCGCCAGCAGCTTGGGACTAGACCTTAGCACAGATACGCAGTATTTT

J: TRBJ2-7
V: TRBV2
size: .
D: TRBD2
CDR3: CAGGGMSYEQYF
DNA: TGTGCCGGCGGGGGAATGTCCTACGAGCAGTACTTC

J: TRBJ2-6
V: TRBV7-8
size: .
D: TRBD1
CDR3: CASSISGQSYSGANVLTF
DNA: TGTGCCAGCAGCATATCGGGACAGTCTTACTCTGGGGCCAACGTCCTGACTTTC

J: TRBJ1-3
V: TRBV9
size: .
D: .
CDR3: CASSVVREGAIYF
DNA: TGTGCCAGCAGCGTAGTACGAGAAGGGGCCATATATTTT

J: TRBJ1-1
V: TRBV9
size: once
D: .
CDR3: CASSTHKNTEAFF
DNA: TGTGCCAGCAGCACGCACAAGAACACTGAAGCTTTCTTT

J: TRBJ1-2
V: TRBV24-1
size: .
D: TRBD1
CDR3: CATSDPGGDYGYTF
DNA: TGTGCCACCAGTGATCCAGGGGGCGACTATGGCTACACCTTC

J: TRBJ2-5
V: TRBV7-2
size: .
D: TRBD2
CDR3: CASSPTSGEGETQYF
DNA: TGTGCCAGCAGCCCTACTAGCGGGGAAGGGGAGACCCAGTACTTC

J: TRBJ2-1
V: TRBV29-1
size: .
D: .
CDR3: CSVGRSDNEQFF
DNA: TGCAGCGTTGGCAGATCAGACAATGAGCAGTTCTTC

J: TRBJ2-3
V: TRBV4-2
size: .
D: .
CDR3: CASSQELGSPDTQYF
DNA: TGTGCCAGCAGCCAAGAGTTAGGTAGCCCCGATACGCAGTATTTT

J: TRBJ1-2
V: TRBV7-2
size: .
D: TRBD1
CDR3: CASSPGTGPPWGYTF
DNA: TGTGCCAGCAGCCCTGGGACAGGGCCCCCGTGGGGCTACACCTTC

J: TRBJ1-2
V: TRBV7-3
size: .
D: .
CDR3: CASSLDTTGFYGYTF
DNA: TGTGCCAGCAGCCTAGATACGACAGGCTTCTATGGCTACACCTTC

J: TRBJ1-5
V: TRBV15
size: few
D: TRBD1
CDR3: CATSRDGTGYQPQHF
DNA: TGTGCCACCAGCAGAGACGGGACAGGGTATCAGCCCCAGCATTTT

J: TRBJ2-3
V: TRBV5-4
size: .
D: .
CDR3: CASRPGQTDTQYF
DNA: TGTGCCAGCAGACCTGGGCAGACAGATACGCAGTATTTT

J: TRBJ2-3
V: TRBV27
size: .
D: TRBD2
CDR3: CASSLGLAGGPDTQYF
DNA: TGTGCCAGCAGTTTGGGACTAGCGGGGGGGCCAGATACGCAGTATTTT

J: TRBJ1-6
V: TRBV6-5
size: .
D: .
CDR3: CASTWEEGGRSPLHF
DNA: TGTGCCAGCACTTGGGAAGAGGGGGGGCGATCACCCCTCCACTTT

J: TRBJ2-1
V: TRBV12-3/TRBV12-4
size: once
D: .
CDR3: CASSLYGDQQFF
DNA: TGTGCCAGCAGTTTATACGGGGATCAGCAGTTCTTC

J: TRBJ2-3
V: TRBV7-3
size: .
D: TRBD2
CDR3: CASSPGLTSADTQYF
DNA: TGTGCCAGCAGCCCCGGTCTTACTAGCGCAGATACGCAGTATTTT

J: TRBJ1-2
V: TRBV5-4
size: few
D: .
CDR3: CASSLGHPQGNYGYTF
DNA: TGTGCCAGCAGCTTGGGTCACCCCCAGGGGAACTATGGCTACACCTTC